This TCR beta chain was identified in a study of shared clonotypes between healthy human individuals. Study outcomes and limitations: With a few donors compared, roughly 5% of naive CD4 clonotypes were shared. Measured sharing among donors was expected to vary with sequencing depth. The genetic and exposure-history diversity represented was limited by few donors.

This clone has just one count. Its cognate antigen is unknown. Using immunoSEQ multiplex PCR, the repertoire was profiled, and TCRdb retains in-frame clones only, with some absent. Among around 2.5 million clones, 93% were seen once, and the ten largest hold 0.35% to 0.45%. V was pared by 1 base and J by 6 bases, with 12 bases between. CDR1 and CDR2 (germline): LNHNV, YYDKDF (reference sequence). The CDR3 runs to 14 residues. Nashville, Tennessee was home to all donors, who were Caucasian adults. The sequence derives from a young man in good health. Some clones in this sample may be carry-over from other donors' samples. V gene TRBV15 combines with J gene TRBJ2-5; TRBD1 is a possible D gene (5 bases). Source material: naive CD4+ T cells from PBMCs. Subset in this sample: CD45RA+ positively selected. CDR3 in amino acids: CATSRGSRDQTQYF. The CDR3, as DNA: TGTGCCACCAGCAGAGGGAGCAGGGATCAGACCCAGTACTTC.